These 27 T cell receptor beta chains share one sample of origin, sequenced in a study of cytomegalovirus exposure and HLA in healthy donors (dated by TCRdb to 2016 to 2017). The library was built by means of the immunoSEQ multiplex PCR assay. Sourced from immuneACCESS, this table was stored by TCRdb with only in-frame sequences that have V and J called. A share of the clones is absent; for the studies checked, an unresolved V gene accounts for under half, and the remainder has no known explanation. Recorded for this sample are about 160,000 clones; less than 90% of them occurred a single time. The top ten clones comprise 4.5% to 7% of the sample. Sample: PBMCs. These receptor sequences come from a woman in her thirties in good health and CMV-seronegative.

The rearrangement joins TRBV11-2 to TRBJ1-5, with 10 positions matching TRBD1. With 5 bases clipped from V and 7 bases from J, the junction kept 5 bases outside the gene matches. Germline CDR1 is SGHAT and CDR2 is FQNNGV. The CDR3 loop spans 14 amino acids. Here the CDR3 reads CASSAGTGDQPQHF. The CDR3 DNA reads as TGTGCCAGCAGCGCCGGGACAGGGGACCAGCCCCAGCATTTT.

This rearrangement joins TRBV2 to TRBJ1-4; 8 bases map to TRBD1. CDR3 length: 14 amino acids. After removal of 5 bases from V and 8 bases from J, the junction contained 7 bases not matched to a gene. Germline CDR1 reads SNHLY; CDR2 reads FYNNEI. For the CDR3, the DNA is TGTGCCAGCAGTTTCGGACAGGGCGGCGAAAAACTGTTTTTT. It specifies CASSFGQGGEKLFF. Using reference TRBV2 and TRBJ1-4 for the parts outside the CDR3, the full variable domain is EPEVTQTPSHQVTQMGQEVILRCVPISNHLYFYWYRQILGQKVEFLVSFYNNEISEKSEIFDDQFSVERPDGSNFTLKIRSTKLEDSAMYFCASSFGQGGEKLFFGSGTQLSVL.

The V and J genes are TRBV27 and TRBJ2-2; 8 positions agree with TRBD2. V was clipped by 2 bases and J by 6 bases; unmatched bases: 8. Germline CDR1 and CDR2: MNHEY and SMNVEV (reference sequence). This CDR3 region has 16 residues. CDR3 in amino acids: CASSLGFGRGPGELFF. The CDR3 DNA reads as TGTGCCAGCAGTTTAGGTTTCGGGAGGGGTCCCGGGGAGCTGTTTTTT.

V gene TRBV2 combines with J gene TRBJ2-2; D gene unclear. The length of the CDR3 is 15 residues. The V gene's germline CDR1 is SNHLY and CDR2 FYNNEI. Trimming left V 3 bases short and J 0 bases short, with 8 bases between. The CDR3 loop is CASSETLTNTGELFF. DNA for the CDR3: TGTGCCAGCAGTGAGACACTCACGAACACCGGGGAGCTGTTTTTT.

V gene TRBV19 combines with J gene TRBJ2-7, with a possible D match to TRBD2 (5 bases). V gave up 5 bases and J gave up 1 base, with 9 bases separating them. The CDR3 length is 13 residues. The germline CDR1 and CDR2 sequences are LNHDA and SQIVND (reference sequence). The chain's CDR3 is CASSVGVSYEQYF. CDR3 DNA sequence: TGTGCCAGTAGTGTCGGGGTGTCCTACGAGCAGTACTTC.

The gene calls are TRBV19 and TRBJ2-7, with TRBD2 matching over 7 bases. Losses at the gene ends were 5 bases for V and 4 bases for J; bases not matched to a gene: 2. The CDR3 length is 12 residues. In germline, CDR1 is LNHDA, CDR2 SQIVND (reference sequence). The CDR3 DNA is TGTGCCAGTAGTCCTAGCGGTTACGAGCAGTACTTC. The encoded protein is CASSPSGYEQYF.

This clone was counted a single time. The rearrangement links TRBV19 to TRBJ1-5; D call uncertain. Between the trimmed V and J ends, which lost 5 bases and 0 bases, there was a span of 11 bases. Germline CDR1 is LNHDA and CDR2 is SQIVND (reference sequence). This CDR3 is built from 15 residues. The CDR3 sequence: CASSPRWNSNQPQHF. The CDR3 nucleotides read TGTGCCAGTAGTCCAAGGTGGAATAGCAATCAGCCCCAGCATTTT.

The chain employs TRBV5-1 and TRBJ2-1; 15 bases align to TRBD2. CDR1 is SGHRS and CDR2 is YFSETQ in the germline V gene. The length of the CDR3 is 16 residues. With V trimmed by 4 bases and J by 8 bases, 7 bases remained unmatched. The CDR3 here is CASSGGLAGGPYEQFF. CDR3 coding DNA: TGCGCCAGCAGCGGAGGACTAGCGGGAGGGCCCTATGAGCAGTTCTTC.

This clone was recorded once. J is TRBJ1-2 and V is TRBV4-2; weak D call: TRBD1 (6 bases). Trimming took off 0 bases at V and 4 bases at J, with 12 bases between the two ends. Germline V gene sequence: CDR1 LGHNA, CDR2 YNFKEQ. The CDR3 loop spans 15 amino acids. The CDR3 reads CASSQDAGALYGYTF. The CDR3 DNA follows: TGTGCCAGCAGCCAAGATGCGGGGGCGCTCTATGGCTACACCTTC.

The chain couples TRBV5-1 to TRBJ1-2, with no clear D. Trimming pared 0 bases from V and 5 bases from J, leaving 5 bases between. CDR1 is SGHRS and CDR2 is YFSETQ in the germline V gene. The CDR3 loop spans 12 amino acids. CDR3: CASSLVGYGYTF. DNA of the CDR3: TGCGCCAGCAGCTTGGTTGGGTATGGCTACACCTTC. The whole variable domain, filled in from reference TRBV5-1 and TRBJ1-2, reads KAGVTQTPRYLIKTRGQQVTLSCSPISGHRSVSWYQQTPGQGLQFLFEYFSETQRNKGNFPGRFSGRQFSNSRSEMNVSTLELGDSALYLCASSLVGYGYTFGSGTRLTVV.

V gene TRBV9 combines with J gene TRBJ1-1; 7 bases line up with TRBD1. J was trimmed by 4 bases and V by 4 bases; bases with no gene match: 7. Germline V gene lookup returns CDR1 SGDLS and CDR2 YYNGEE. The CDR3 is made up of 14 amino acids. The CDR3 reads CASSLTGVGTEAFF. CDR3 nucleotide sequence: TGTGCCAGCAGCCTAACAGGGGTGGGCACTGAAGCTTTCTTT. Full variable domain (remainder filled in from reference TRBV9 and TRBJ1-1): DSGVTQTPKHLITATGQRVTLRCSPRSGDLSVYWYQQSLDQGLQFLIQYYNGEERAKGNILERFSAQQFPDLHSELNLSSLELGDSALYFCASSLTGVGTEAFFGQGTRLTVV.

This chain links TRBV11-1 with TRBJ1-2; D is perhaps TRBD1 (5 bases). Trimming removed 5 bases at V and 8 bases at J, with 21 bases between. In germline, CDR1 is SGHAT, CDR2 FQDESV (reference sequence). The CDR3 contains 15 residues. Here the CDR3 DNA reads TGTGCCAGCAGCCCTGCCGACCCCTACAACAGGGGCTACACCTTC. Its protein product is CASSPADPYNRGYTF.

This clone was observed a single time. The chain recombines TRBV6-5 with TRBJ2-1; 10 bases are shared with TRBD2. After removal of 4 bases from V and 6 bases from J, the junction contained 9 bases not matched to a gene. The germline V gene encodes CDR1 MNHEY and CDR2 SVGAGI. The CDR3 runs to 16 residues. CDR3 bases: TGTGCCAGCAGTTTTAATAGCGGGGGGCCCGGCAATGAGCAGTTCTTC. Protein: CASSFNSGGPGNEQFF.

V is TRBV10-3 and J is TRBJ2-3; D not resolved. CDR1 is ENHRY and CDR2 is SYGVKD in the germline V gene. The CDR3 spans 13 residues. V was clipped by 6 bases and J by 4 bases, with 11 bases between them. The DNA of the CDR3 is TGTGCCATCAGAGAGGCTTCCCCAGATACGCAGTATTTT. Its translation: CAIREASPDTQYF.

The chain carries TRBV7-8 and TRBJ1-1, with D tentatively TRBD1 (6 bases). The CDR3 sequence is 15 residues long. Deletions cut 2 bases from V and 1 base from J, with 11 bases between. Germline CDR1 SGHVS, CDR2 FQNEAQ. The chain's CDR3 is CASSLNLQGNTEAFF. As DNA, the CDR3 is TGTGCCAGCAGCTTAAACCTACAGGGGAACACTGAAGCTTTCTTT.

The chain joins TRBV27 to TRBJ2-7; TRBD2 agrees at 9 bases. After removal of 2 bases from V and 6 bases from J, the junction contained 8 bases not matched to a gene. The CDR3 runs to 15 residues. From germline, CDR1 is MNHEY and CDR2 SMNVEV (reference sequence). CDR3 protein: CASSLRSGRPGEQYF. The CDR3 coding sequence is TGTGCCAGCAGTTTAAGGAGCGGGAGGCCCGGCGAGCAGTACTTC.

The chain couples TRBV7-6 to TRBJ2-5; no clear D gene. The germline gives CDR1 SGHVS, CDR2 FNYEAQ. The CDR3 sequence is 15 residues long. Trimming cost V 5 bases and J 3 bases, with 16 bases left between them. CDR3 nucleotides: TGTGCCAGCAGCCCCCGCCCGGGCTTAAAAGAGACCCAGTACTTC. Its translation is CASSPRPGLKETQYF.

V and J are TRBV5-1 and TRBJ1-3; D uncertain. CDR1 and CDR2 (germline): SGHRS, YFSETQ. The CDR3 has 15 residues. V was pared by 4 bases and J by 0 bases, with 11 bases between. The CDR3 DNA reads as TGCGCCAGCAGCGAGTTTTTGTCCTCTGGAAACACCATATATTTT. It is translated as CASSEFLSSGNTIYF.

J is TRBJ1-2 and V is TRBV11-2, with no clear D. The CDR3 runs to 16 residues. Per the germline V gene, CDR1 is SGHAT and CDR2 is FQNNGV. Trimming stripped 1 base from V and 0 bases from J, with 12 bases between. CDR3 DNA: TGTGCCAGCAGCTTAGGCGAGCACAGAGCTAACTATGGCTACACCTTC. Encoded protein: CASSLGEHRANYGYTF.

The J gene is TRBJ1-1, the V gene TRBV5-6, with a weak D call TRBD1 (5 bases). The germline gives CDR1 SGHDT, CDR2 YYEEEE. The CDR3 runs to 15 residues. V lost 0 bases, J lost 4 bases, and 13 bases lay in between. The CDR3 DNA reads TGTGCCAGCAGCTTGGCCATGGGAGGGGTCACTGAAGCTTTCTTT. This sequence encodes CASSLAMGGVTEAFF.

The rearrangement uses TRBV27 and TRBJ1-1; D gene unclear. This CDR3 is 13 amino acids long. CDR1 and CDR2 from the germline V gene are MNHEY and SMNVEV (reference sequence). V was clipped by 3 bases and J by 3 bases, with 8 bases between them. In DNA, the CDR3 is TGTGCCAGCAGTTTTGGATCGGACACTGAAGCTTTCTTT. It specifies CASSFGSDTEAFF.

The V and J genes are TRBV2 and TRBJ1-3; D not resolved. V was clipped by 8 bases and J by 0 bases, with 11 bases between them. The CDR3 spans 14 residues. In germline, CDR1 is SNHLY, CDR2 FYNNEI. The CDR3 here is CASGVLNSGNTIYF. CDR3 bases: TGTGCCAGCGGGGTGCTGAACTCTGGAAACACCATATATTTT.

The chain is built from TRBV2 and TRBJ2-7, with a weak D call TRBD1 (6 bases). Trimming pared 5 bases from V and 3 bases from J, leaving 8 bases between. The CDR3 is made up of 12 amino acids. Germline CDR1 reads SNHLY; CDR2 reads FYNNEI. CDR3 sequence: CASSSTGYEQYF. The CDR3 DNA sequence: TGTGCCAGCAGTTCGACAGGCTACGAGCAGTACTTC.

The rearrangement links TRBV2 to TRBJ1-6; tentatively, D is TRBD1 (5 bases). CDR3 length: 14 amino acids. CDR1 SNHLY and CDR2 FYNNEI come from the germline V gene. The V and J ends lost 2 bases and 7 bases respectively, with 9 bases between them. CDR3 sequence: CASSERQGNSPLHF. CDR3 DNA sequence: TGTGCCAGCAGTGAAAGGCAGGGAAATTCACCCCTCCACTTT.

The CDR3 DNA reads TGTGCCAGCAGCTCCCACCCGGGGCCAGGGGGGTACTATGGCTACACCTTC. Translated, it gives CASSSHPGPGGYYGYTF. This sequence joins TRBV5-4 and TRBJ1-2; TRBD1 aligns across 7 bases. This CDR3 has 17 residues. V trimming: 3 bases; J trimming: 3 bases; junction bases outside the gene matches: 14. Germline CDR1 is SGHNT and CDR2 is YYREEE (reference sequence).

J is TRBJ1-3 and V is TRBV25-1; D unresolved. Trimming took 5 bases from V and 0 from J, leaving 8 bases between them. The CDR3 is made up of 14 amino acids. Germline values: CDR1 MGHDK, CDR2 SYGVNS. The chain's CDR3 is CASSHMVSGNTIYF. CDR3 nucleotides: TGTGCCAGCAGTCACATGGTCTCTGGAAACACCATATATTTT.

The rearrangement uses TRBV2 and TRBJ2-5; no firm D call. The germline CDR1 and CDR2 sequences are SNHLY and FYNNEI. CDR3 length: 13 amino acids. Trimming removed 7 bases from V and 2 bases from J, with 11 bases in between. The CDR3 here is CASNAPLQETQYF. CDR3 nucleotides: TGTGCCAGCAACGCCCCCCTGCAAGAGACCCAGTACTTC.